The 14 T cell receptor beta chains given below trace back to one sample, sequenced in a study of regulatory T cells in long-lasting Graves disease. Time point reported: newly diagnosed GD, antithyroid drugs for less than 3 months. The TCR library was prepared using RNA isolated from PBMCs. Building of the TCR beta libraries involved iRepertoire HTBI primers and Arm-PCR of CDR3 regions. Via MiXCR, TCRdb re-called the multiplex PCR reads, giving one row per CDR3 protein. Here the sample spans around 360,000 distinct CDR3 sequences, about a sixth being singletons. The same data also contributed to another study, on T cells in Graves' hyperthyroidism and ophthalmopathy.

The source material was peripheral blood mononuclear cells (PBMCs), sampled at new diagnosis, from a patient treated with antithyroid drugs. The receptor set was obtained from a woman aged 18 to 35 with Graves disease.

This clonotype came up a few times. The rearrangement joins TRBV24-1 to TRBJ2-6; perhaps TRBD1 as D (5 bases). The V and J ends lost 5 bases and 4 bases respectively, with 14 bases between them. The length of the CDR3 is 16 residues. Germline V gives CDR1 KGHDR, CDR2 SFDVKD. CDR3 DNA sequence: TGTGCCACCAGTGGTATTGAAGGGGCCGGGGCCAACGTCCTGACTTTC. Protein product: CATSGIEGAGANVLTF.

On this clonotype itself: A read error may be the cause here, since a much bigger clone is one base away. The rearrangement links TRBV3-1 to TRBJ2-1; 9 bases agree with TRBD2. V lost 4 bases to trimming and J lost 6 bases; unmatched junction nucleotides: 7. Germline CDR1 and CDR2: LGHDT and YNNKEL (reference sequence). The CDR3 contains 15 residues. CDR3: CASSLGLATCNEQFF. The CDR3, as DNA: TGTGCCAGCAGCCTCGGACTAGCGACTTGCAATGAGCAGTTCTTC.

Regarding this clonotype: A much bigger clone sits one base away, suggesting this may be a read error. The genes are TRBV2 and TRBJ2-1, with D possibly TRBD2 on 5 matching bases. CDR3 length: 11 amino acids. Germline V gene sequence: CDR1 SNHLY, CDR2 FYNNEI. CDR3 bases: TGTGCCGGCAGTCGGGCGTGGGAGCCGTTCTTC. It codes for CAGSRAWEPFF.

This clonotype was picked up many times. The gene calls are TRBV10-1 and TRBJ2-5; 8 positions agree with TRBD1. The CDR3 has 16 amino acids. Germline loops: CDR1 WNHNN, CDR2 SYGVQD (reference sequence). The trim removed 1 base at V and 5 bases at J, leaving 9 bases unmatched. CDR3: CASSELAGGFRETQYF. CDR3 nucleotide sequence: TGCGCCAGCAGTGAGTTGGCAGGGGGCTTCAGGGAGACCCAGTACTTC.

Comments on this clonotype: A much larger clone differs from this one at a single base, so this may be a read error. The V gene is TRBV2, the J gene TRBJ2-1; 7 positions match TRBD2. Germline V gene lookup returns CDR1 SNHLY and CDR2 FYNNEI. V gave up 5 bases and J gave up 16 bases; unmatched junction bases: 17. The CDR3 contains 14 residues. The CDR3 sequence is CASSLSGGRLFAFF. As DNA, the CDR3 is TGTGCCAGCAGTTTGTCGGGCGGGAGACTTTTTGCATTCTTC.

The rearrangement joins TRBV19 to TRBJ1-1; TRBD1 matches at 7 bases. Germline-derived CDR1 and CDR2 are LNHDA and SQIVND (reference sequence). CDR3 length: 13 amino acids. Trimming cost V 10 bases and J 0 bases; bases outside gene matches: 5. The CDR3 DNA follows: TGTGCCACCAGGGACAGAGTGAACACTGAAGCTTTCTTT. The encoded protein is CATRDRVNTEAFF.

The chain carries TRBV20-1 and TRBJ1-3, with D perhaps TRBD1 (6 bases). Germline CDR1 reads DFQATT; CDR2 reads SNEGSKA (reference sequence). V was clipped by 2 bases and J by 0 bases, with 20 bases between them. There are 18 residues in the CDR3. The CDR3, as DNA: TGCAGTGCTAGACCCTTGGAGAGACAGGCGAGCTCTGGAAACACCATATATTTT. It codes for CSARPLERQASSGNTIYF.

A few counts support this clonotype. V gene TRBV7-6 combines with J gene TRBJ2-1, with D perhaps matching TRBD1 (5 bases). Germline V gives CDR1 SGHVS, CDR2 FNYEAQ. This CDR3 contains 14 residues. Trimming removed 6 bases from V and 8 bases from J, with 17 bases in between. CDR3 bases: TGTGCCAGCAGGCGGCTGGACACGTTAGATGAGCAGTTCTTC. Amino acids: CASRRLDTLDEQFF.

In its sample, this clonotype was seen a few times. The rearrangement uses TRBV7-2 and TRBJ1-1, with unresolved D. The V gene lost 5 bases and the J gene lost 4 bases, with 17 bases spanning the gap. The V gene's germline CDR1 is SGHTA and CDR2 FQGNSA. The CDR3 totals 15 residues. CDR3 bases: TGTGCCAGCAGCCCAACGGCGGGGAGGCCCACTGAAGCTTTCTTT. This gives the protein CASSPTAGRPTEAFF.

This clonotype was counted a single time. The chain combines TRBV20-1 with TRBJ1-1, with D possibly being TRBD1 (5 bases). Germline V CDR1 and CDR2: DFQATT, SNEGSKA (reference sequence). This CDR3 region has 15 residues. V dropped 0 bases and J dropped 5 bases, with 16 bases sitting between them. In DNA, the CDR3 is TGCAGTGCTAGAGAAATGGGGTCAGGGAGAACTGAAGCTTTCTTT. Protein sequence: CSAREMGSGRTEAFF.

This clonotype was counted between two and nine times. The chain carries TRBV15 and TRBJ1-1; 8 bases are shared with TRBD1. Germline values: CDR1 LNHNV, CDR2 YYDKDF (reference sequence). Trimming removed 3 bases from V and 7 bases from J; junction bases left unmatched: 7. CDR3 length: 14 amino acids. CDR3 sequence reads: CATSRDRVQSEAFF. The CDR3 coding sequence is TGTGCCACCAGCAGGGACAGGGTTCAAAGTGAAGCTTTCTTT. The full variable domain, completed using reference TRBV15 and TRBJ1-1, is DAMVIQNPRYQVTQFGKPVTLSCSQTLNHNVMYWYQQKSSQAPKLLFHYYDKDFNNEADTPDNFQSRRPNTSFCFLDIRSPGLGDTAMYLCATSRDRVQSEAFFGQGTRLTVV.

This clonotype was detected a few times. The genes are TRBV7-3 and TRBJ1-5; a weak D match, TRBD1 (6 bases). There are 15 residues in the CDR3. V was trimmed by 3 bases and J by 0 bases, leaving 9 bases between them. Germline CDR1 and CDR2: SGHTA and FQGTGA. The CDR3 loop is CASSLTGDSNQPQHF. In DNA form, the CDR3 reads TGTGCCAGCAGCTTGACAGGAGATAGCAATCAGCCCCAGCATTTT.

This clonotype was seen at least ten times. The rearrangement uses TRBV2 and TRBJ1-5; possible D gene TRBD1, 5 bases. In germline, CDR1 is SNHLY, CDR2 FYNNEI. The CDR3 has 15 amino acids. The V end lost 7 bases, the J end lost 0 bases, and 13 bases lay between the germline ends. The CDR3, as DNA: TGTGCCAGCACGAGAGGGGTCAATAGCAATCAGCCCCAGCATTTT. This codes for CASTRGVNSNQPQHF.

This clonotype appeared many times. J is TRBJ1-2 and V is TRBV2, with D unclear. CDR3 size: 14 residues. Germline V gene data show CDR1 as SNHLY and CDR2 as FYNNEI. V lost 8 bases to trimming and J lost 1 base, with 14 bases between them. CDR3 in amino acids: CASVTDGNNYGYTF. The CDR3 DNA follows: TGTGCCAGCGTGACTGACGGAAATAACTATGGCTACACCTTC.